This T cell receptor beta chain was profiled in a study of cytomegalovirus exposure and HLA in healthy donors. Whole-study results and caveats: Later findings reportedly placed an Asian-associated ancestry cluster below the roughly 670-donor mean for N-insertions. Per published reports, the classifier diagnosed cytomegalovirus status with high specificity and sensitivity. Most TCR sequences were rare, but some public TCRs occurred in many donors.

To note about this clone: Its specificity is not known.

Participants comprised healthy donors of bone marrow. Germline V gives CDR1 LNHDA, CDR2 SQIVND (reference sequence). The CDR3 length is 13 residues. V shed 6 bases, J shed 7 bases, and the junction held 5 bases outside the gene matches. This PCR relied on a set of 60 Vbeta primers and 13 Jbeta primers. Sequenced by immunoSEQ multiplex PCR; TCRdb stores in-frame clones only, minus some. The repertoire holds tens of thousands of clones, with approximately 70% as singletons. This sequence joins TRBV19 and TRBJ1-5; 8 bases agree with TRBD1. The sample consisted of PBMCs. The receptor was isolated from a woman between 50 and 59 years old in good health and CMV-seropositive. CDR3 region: CASREQGGQPQHF. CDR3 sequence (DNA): TGTGCCAGTAGAGAACAGGGGGGCCAGCCCCAGCATTTT.